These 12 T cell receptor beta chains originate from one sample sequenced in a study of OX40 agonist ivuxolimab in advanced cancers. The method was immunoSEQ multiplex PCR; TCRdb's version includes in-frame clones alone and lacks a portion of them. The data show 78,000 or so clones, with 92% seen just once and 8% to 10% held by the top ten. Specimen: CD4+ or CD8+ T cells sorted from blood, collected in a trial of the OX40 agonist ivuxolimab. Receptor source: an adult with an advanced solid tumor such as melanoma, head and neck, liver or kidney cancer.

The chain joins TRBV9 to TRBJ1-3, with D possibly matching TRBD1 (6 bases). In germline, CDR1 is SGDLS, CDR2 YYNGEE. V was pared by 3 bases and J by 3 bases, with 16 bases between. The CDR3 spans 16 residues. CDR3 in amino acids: CASSEPGAGVGNTIYF. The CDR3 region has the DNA TGTGCCAGCAGCGAACCGGGGGCAGGGGTTGGAAACACCATATATTTT.

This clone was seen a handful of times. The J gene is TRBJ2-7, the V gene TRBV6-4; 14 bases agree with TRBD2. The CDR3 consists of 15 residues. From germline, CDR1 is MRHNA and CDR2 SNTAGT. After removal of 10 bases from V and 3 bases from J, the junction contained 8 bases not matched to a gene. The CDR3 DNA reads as TGTGCCATCCAGACTAGCGGGGGGGCCGACTACGAGCAGTACTTC. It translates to CAIQTSGGADYEQYF.

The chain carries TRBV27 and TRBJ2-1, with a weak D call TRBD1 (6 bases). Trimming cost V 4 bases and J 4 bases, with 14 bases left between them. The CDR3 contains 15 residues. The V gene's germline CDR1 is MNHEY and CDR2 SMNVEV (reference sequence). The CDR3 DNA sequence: TGTGCCAGCAGTTGGGGGCAGGGTCTGTACAATGAGCAGTTCTTC. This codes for CASSWGQGLYNEQFF.

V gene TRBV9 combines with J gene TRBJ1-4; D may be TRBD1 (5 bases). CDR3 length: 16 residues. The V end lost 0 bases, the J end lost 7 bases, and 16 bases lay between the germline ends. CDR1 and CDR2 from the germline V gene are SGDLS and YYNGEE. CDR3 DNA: TGTGCCAGCAGCGTAGCTGGGTCAAGGGGAGGTGAAAAACTGTTTTTT. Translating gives CASSVAGSRGGEKLFF.

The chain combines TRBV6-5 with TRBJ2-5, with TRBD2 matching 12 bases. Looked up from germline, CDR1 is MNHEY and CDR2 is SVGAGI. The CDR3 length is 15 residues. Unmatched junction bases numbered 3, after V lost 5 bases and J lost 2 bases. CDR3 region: CASSALAGGQETQYF. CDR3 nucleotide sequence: TGTGCCAGCAGTGCCCTAGCGGGGGGGCAAGAGACCCAGTACTTC.

The CDR3 loop reads CASSDPTGTTYEQYF. The DNA of the CDR3 is TGTGCCAGCAGTGACCCGACAGGAACTACCTACGAGCAGTACTTC. The chain couples TRBV6-4 to TRBJ2-7; TRBD1 might be the D (6 bases). The CDR3 has 15 amino acids. V was clipped by 2 bases and J by 2 bases, with 13 bases between them. The germline CDR1 and CDR2 sequences are MRHNA and SNTAGT.

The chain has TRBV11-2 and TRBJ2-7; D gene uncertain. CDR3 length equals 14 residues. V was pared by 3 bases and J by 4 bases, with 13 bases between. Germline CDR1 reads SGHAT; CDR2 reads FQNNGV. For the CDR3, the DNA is TGTGCCAGCAGCTTCCGTAGCCGGTCTTACGAGCAGTACTTC. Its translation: CASSFRSRSYEQYF.

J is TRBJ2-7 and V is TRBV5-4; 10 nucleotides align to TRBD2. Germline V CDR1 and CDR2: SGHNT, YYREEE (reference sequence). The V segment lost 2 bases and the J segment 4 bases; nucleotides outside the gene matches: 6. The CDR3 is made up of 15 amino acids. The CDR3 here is CASSLGAGGWYEQYF. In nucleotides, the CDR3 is TGTGCCAGCAGCTTAGGAGCGGGGGGGTGGTACGAGCAGTACTTC.

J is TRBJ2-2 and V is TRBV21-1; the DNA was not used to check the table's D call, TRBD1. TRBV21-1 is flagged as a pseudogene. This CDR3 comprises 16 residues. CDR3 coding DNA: TGTGCCTTTTTACTAGAGGGGACAGGGGTCCCCGGGGAGCTGTTTTTT. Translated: CAFLLEGTGVPGELFF.

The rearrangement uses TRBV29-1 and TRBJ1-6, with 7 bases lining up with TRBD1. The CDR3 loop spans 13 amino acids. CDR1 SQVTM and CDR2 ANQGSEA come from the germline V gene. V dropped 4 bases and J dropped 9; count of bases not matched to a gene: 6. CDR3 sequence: CSVGEGASSPLHF. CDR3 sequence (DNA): TGCAGCGTTGGGGAGGGGGCCAGTTCACCCCTCCACTTT.

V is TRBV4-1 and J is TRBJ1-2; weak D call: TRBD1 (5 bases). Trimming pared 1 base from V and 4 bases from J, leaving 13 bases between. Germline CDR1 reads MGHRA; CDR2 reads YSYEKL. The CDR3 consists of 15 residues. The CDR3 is CASSQAGQASYGYTF. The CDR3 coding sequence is TGCGCCAGCAGCCAAGCGGGGCAGGCGTCCTATGGCTACACCTTC.

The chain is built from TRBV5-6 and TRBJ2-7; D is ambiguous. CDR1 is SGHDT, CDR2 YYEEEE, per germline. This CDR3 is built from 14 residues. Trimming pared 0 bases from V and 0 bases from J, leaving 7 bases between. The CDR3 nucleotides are TGTGCCAGCAGCTTGGAAGGCGTCTCCTACGAGCAGTACTTC. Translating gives CASSLEGVSYEQYF. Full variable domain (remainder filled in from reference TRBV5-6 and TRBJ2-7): DAGVTQSPTHLIKTRGQQVTLRCSPKSGHDTVSWYQQALGQGPQFIFQYYEEEERQRGNFPDRFSGHQFPNYSSELNVNALLLGDSALYLCASSLEGVSYEQYFGPGTRLTVT.